Listed below are T cell receptor beta chains from one sample, sequenced in a study of OX40 agonist ivuxolimab in advanced cancers. Generated by immunoSEQ multiplex PCR, the TCRdb table keeps only in-frame clones and is missing some. Of some 74,000 clones listed, roughly 90% were seen once; the top ten hold 0.8% to 1.3%. Sequenced here: CD4+ or CD8+ T cells sorted from blood, sampled in a trial of the OX40 agonist ivuxolimab. Receptors were obtained from an adult with an advanced solid tumor such as melanoma, head and neck, liver or kidney cancer. Both conserved end residues are part of each CDR3. D genes are given only for firm matches. Clone size, where shown, is once, few, many, or a class for clones that have expanded.

clone_size | j_call | d_call | v_call | cdr3_nt | cdr3_aa
- | TRBJ2-2 | - | TRBV27 | TGTGCCAGCAGTTTATCGGCCCGGCAGACTGCGAACACCGGGGAGCTGTTTTTT | CASSLSARQTANTGELFF
- | TRBJ2-7 | - | TRBV6-1 | TGTGCCAGCAGCCATCAAAACCGCTACGAGCAGTACTTC | CASSHQNRYEQYF
- | TRBJ2-1 | - | TRBV28 | TGTGCCAGCGGAGTAGATTACAATGAGCAGTTCTTC | CASGVDYNEQFF
few | TRBJ1-3 | - | TRBV18 | TGTGCCAGCTCGCCCGGACAACTCTCTGGAAACACCATATATTTT | CASSPGQLSGNTIYF
- | TRBJ2-4 | TRBD2 | TRBV5-4 | TGTGCCAGCAGCACTAGCGGGGGCGCCGGGAACATTCAGTACTTC | CASSTSGGAGNIQYF
- | TRBJ2-2 | TRBD2 | TRBV18 | TGTGCCAGCTCACCCCTAACTAGCGGCAACACCGGGGAGCTGTTTTTT | CASSPLTSGNTGELFF
- | TRBJ1-1 | - | TRBV18 | TGTGCCAGCTCACCAAGAGCCGGGACAGAAGCTTTCTTT | CASSPRAGTEAFF
- | TRBJ2-3 | - | TRBV18 | TGTGCCAGCTCGTTCGCACGGGACAATCCGGATACGCAGTATTTT | CASSFARDNPDTQYF
- | TRBJ2-1 | TRBD1 | TRBV2 | TGTGCCAGCAGCGGACAGGACAATGAGCAGTTCTTC | CASSGQDNEQFF
- | TRBJ2-5 | TRBD2 | TRBV5-1 | TGCGCCAGCAGCTCGGGACTAGCCCGGGAGACCCAGTACTTC | CASSSGLARETQYF
- | TRBJ1-3 | TRBD1 | TRBV6-1 | TGTGCCAGCAGTAACAGGGGTATGGGAAACACCATATATTTT | CASSNRGMGNTIYF
- | TRBJ2-6 | - | TRBV5-4 | TGTGCCAGCAGCCCGGGTTCCACTGGGGCCAACGTCCTGACTTTC | CASSPGSTGANVLTF
- | TRBJ1-2 | - | TRBV6-1 | TGTGCCACCCTCGACAGGTATGGCTACACCTTC | CATLDRYGYTF
once | TRBJ2-1 | - | TRBV7-8 | TGTGCCAGCGGCCGGGGGAGCTCCTACAATGAGCAGTTCTTC | CASGRGSSYNEQFF
once | TRBJ2-1 | TRBD2 | TRBV11-3 | TGTGCCAGCAGCTTAGCCCTAGCGGGTATGAAGTTCTTC | CASSLALAGMKFF
few | TRBJ2-5 | - | TRBV10-3 | TGTGCCATCAGCCCCGTAGAGGGGGAGACCCAGTACTTC | CAISPVEGETQYF
- | TRBJ1-5 | - | TRBV19 | TGTGCCAGTAGTATCTTGAATCAGCCCCAGCATTTT | CASSILNQPQHF
- | TRBJ1-2 | TRBD1 | TRBV6-4 | TGTGCCAGCAGTGACTCAGCGACAGGGAACTATGGCTACACCTTC | CASSDSATGNYGYTF
- | TRBJ2-3 | - | TRBV5-6 | TGTGCCAGCTCGCAGCTTGGGCTGGACTTCAGTCTAACAGATACGCAGTATTTT | CASSQLGLDFSLTDTQYF
- | TRBJ2-3 | - | TRBV19 | TGTGCCAGTACCCCCACGGGTAGCACAGATACGCAGTATTTT | CASTPTGSTDTQYF
- | TRBJ2-5 | - | TRBV11-2 | TGTGCCAGCAGCTTAGAGGCCCAAGAGACCCAGTACTTC | CASSLEAQETQYF
- | TRBJ2-7 | TRBD2 | TRBV5-6 | TGTGCCAGCAGCTTGGGGGGACTAGCGGGAGTATACTACGAGCAGTACTTC | CASSLGGLAGVYYEQYF
- | TRBJ1-4 | - | TRBV5-1 | TGCGCCAGCAGCTTGATTGGCGGGGGGCAAGGTGAAAAACTGTTTTTT | CASSLIGGGQGEKLFF
- | TRBJ2-7 | - | TRBV4-2 | TGTGCCAGCAGCTTAAACTCAGGGGAGGGGCAGTACTTC | CASSLNSGEGQYF
- | TRBJ2-2 | - | TRBV15 | TGTGCCACCAGCAGGCAGACAGAGACCGGGGAGCTGTTTTTT | CATSRQTETGELFF
- | TRBJ2-7 | - | TRBV28 | TGTGCCAGCAGTTCTGACAGACTTCCCGACGAGCAGTACTTC | CASSSDRLPDEQYF
- | TRBJ2-1 | TRBD2 | TRBV7-9 | TGTGCCAGCAGCTGGCGGGGGGCCTTACTCAATGAGCAGTTCTTC | CASSWRGALLNEQFF
- | TRBJ2-7 | - | TRBV14 | TGTGCCAGCAGCCAATTCTACGAGCAGTACTTC | CASSQFYEQYF
- | TRBJ1-1 | - | TRBV7-8 | TGTGCCAGCAGCTTAGGGTCAGGGTACGAAGCTTTCTTT | CASSLGSGYEAFF
- | TRBJ2-5 | TRBD2 | TRBV5-1 | TGCGCCAGCAGCTTTTCCGGGACTAACCAAGAGACCCAGTACTTC | CASSFSGTNQETQYF
- | TRBJ1-1 | - | TRBV28 | TGTGCCAGCAGTTTAGGGGGGGGAGGGGCTGGCACTGAAGCTTTCTTT | CASSLGGGGAGTEAFF
- | TRBJ1-2 | - | TRBV4-2 | TGTGCCAGCAGCCCCCTAGGGGCGAAAAGTGAGGGCTACACCTTC | CASSPLGAKSEGYTF
- | TRBJ2-5 | - | TRBV7-9 | TGTGCCAGCAGTCTCGGGACGGCCCAAGAGACCCAGTACTTC | CASSLGTAQETQYF
- | TRBJ1-1 | - | TRBV4-2 | TGTGCCAGCAGCCAGGCATCTCTAGAGTCTAACACTGAAGCTTTCTTT | CASSQASLESNTEAFF
- | TRBJ1-2 | - | TRBV28 | TGTGCCAGCAGGGGGGGGACTGGACTTCGGTATGGCTACACCTTC | CASRGGTGLRYGYTF
few | TRBJ2-7 | - | TRBV21-1 | TGTGCCAGCAACCCACGTGAAAGACTTCGGACTAGCGGAACCTACGAGCAGTACTTC | CASNPRERLRTSGTYEQYF
- | TRBJ1-2 | TRBD1 | TRBV28 | TGTGCCAGCAGGTACAGGGGGCTTCACTATGGCTACACCTTC | CASRYRGLHYGYTF
- | TRBJ2-7 | TRBD1 | TRBV5-1 | TGCGCCAGCAGCCAGGGGACAGGGAGCCGCGAGCAGTACTTC | CASSQGTGSREQYF
- | TRBJ1-4 | - | TRBV7-9 | TGTGCCAGCAGCCCGCTGGGGACACCAACTAATGAAAAACTGTTTTTT | CASSPLGTPTNEKLFF
- | TRBJ1-1 | - | TRBV19 | TGTGCCAGTAAAGAGAACACTGAAGCTTTCTTT | CASKENTEAFF
- | TRBJ1-1 | - | TRBV10-1 | TGCGCCAGCAGTCGGGGGCAATTGAACACTGAAGCTTTCTTT | CASSRGQLNTEAFF
- | TRBJ1-2 | TRBD1 | TRBV10-3 | TGTGGAAAGGGGGCTGGATATGGCTACACCTTC | CGKGAGYGYTF
- | TRBJ2-3 | TRBD2 | TRBV11-2 | TGTGCCAGCAGCTTGGGGGCTAGCGGGGGACTCACAGATACGCAGTATTTT | CASSLGASGGLTDTQYF
- | TRBJ2-3 | - | TRBV28 | TGTGCCAGCAGTTTAATTGCGGGACAGACAGATACGCAGTATTTT | CASSLIAGQTDTQYF
once | TRBJ1-1 | - | TRBV28 | TGTGCCAGCAGACAACCGTTCACGGGACATTACACTGAAGCTTTCTTT | CASRQPFTGHYTEAFF
- | TRBJ1-1 | TRBD1 | TRBV28 | TGTGCCAGCAGCCCGGGACAGATGAACACTGAAGCTTTCTTT | CASSPGQMNTEAFF
- | TRBJ2-3 | TRBD2 | TRBV5-1 | TGCGCCAGCAACGACGGACTAGCGGGGGCCTGGGCAGATACGCAGTATTTT | CASNDGLAGAWADTQYF
- | TRBJ1-3 | - | TRBV6-5 | TGTGCCAGCAGTTACTCGAGCTTTGGAAACACCATATATTTT | CASSYSSFGNTIYF
- | TRBJ2-6 | - | TRBV30 | TGTGCCTGGAGAATCTCTGGGGCCAACGTCCTGACTTTC | CAWRISGANVLTF
- | TRBJ2-3 | TRBD2 | TRBV5-4 | TGTGCCAGCAGCCAAGGGACTAGCGGGTACGCAGATACGCAGTATTTT | CASSQGTSGYADTQYF
- | TRBJ1-5 | TRBD1 | TRBV19 | TGTGCCAGTAGTATCCTTGGGACAGGGACGGATCAGCCCCAGCATTTT | CASSILGTGTDQPQHF
- | TRBJ2-3 | - | TRBV11-2 | TGTGCCAGCAGCGTTCACTCCTCGGAAGATACGCAGTATTTT | CASSVHSSEDTQYF
- | TRBJ2-7 | TRBD2 | TRBV11-2 | TGTGCCAGCAGCTCGACTAGCGGGGCTTCCTACGAGCAGTACTTC | CASSSTSGASYEQYF
- | TRBJ2-2 | - | TRBV7-8 | TGTGCCAGCAGCCCTGGTCGTGGGACCACCGGGGAGCTGTTTTTT | CASSPGRGTTGELFF